The rows below give T cell receptor beta chains drawn from one sample of a study. The data were produced by immunoSEQ multiplex PCR, yet TCRdb's version contains in-frame clones alone and is incomplete. The profile shows approximately 70,000 clones, 93% of them singletons. The sequencing sample was made of PBMCs. Every receptor here comes from a man in his forties or fifties with rheumatoid arthritis. Each CDR3 is given with its conserved first and last residue. A D gene is named only where the DNA matches it firmly. Part of the rows lack a size; the others show once, few, many or a class for expanded clones.

V	D	J	size	DNA	CDR3
TRBV5-5	NA	TRBJ1-5	NA	TGTGCCAGCAGCTTCCGAGGGGAGGGCCAGCCCCAGCATTTT	CASSFRGEGQPQHF
TRBV7-8	NA	TRBJ2-7	NA	TGTGCCAGCGTCCAGGGGGGATACTACGAGCAGTACTTC	CASVQGGYYEQYF
TRBV19	TRBD2	TRBJ2-1	once	TGTGCCAGTAGTCTTAGCGGGAGGGGGGATGAGCAGTTCTTC	CASSLSGRGDEQFF
TRBV28	NA	TRBJ2-7	NA	TGTGCCAGCAGTCAACAGCCGGGACGCACCTACGAGCAGTACTTC	CASSQQPGRTYEQYF
TRBV2	TRBD1	TRBJ1-2	once	TGTGCCAGCAGTGATAACTCCATGACAGGGGAAAACTATGGCTACACCTTC	CASSDNSMTGENYGYTF
TRBV29-1	NA	TRBJ1-1	NA	TGCAGCGTTGAAGATAAAGGACAGAGAGATGAAGCTTTCTTT	CSVEDKGQRDEAFF
TRBV7-2	NA	TRBJ2-1	NA	TGTGCCAGCAGCGCCCTTAATGAGCAGTTCTTC	CASSALNEQFF
TRBV7-9	TRBD2	TRBJ2-2	NA	TGTGCCAGCAGCGACCGACTAGCGGGACTCGCCGGGGAGCTGTTTTTT	CASSDRLAGLAGELFF
TRBV25-1	NA	TRBJ2-3	NA	TGTGCCAGCAGTAACACAGATACGCAGTATTTT	CASSNTDTQYF
TRBV30	NA	TRBJ2-7	NA	TGTGCCTGGTCCAGGACCGTCTCCTACGAGCAGTACTTC	CAWSRTVSYEQYF
TRBV6-1	TRBD1	TRBJ1-2	few	TGTGCCAGCAGTGAAGTAGGGGGCGCTAACTATGGCTACACCTTC	CASSEVGGANYGYTF
TRBV7-9	TRBD2	TRBJ2-3	NA	TGTGCCAGCAGCCCAGAGCGGGGGGGCTTCTCTCGCACAGATACGCAGTATTTT	CASSPERGGFSRTDTQYF
TRBV4-3	TRBD2	TRBJ2-1	NA	TGCGCCAGCAGGCAAACTGGAGCGGGATCCAATGAGCAGTTCTTC	CASRQTGAGSNEQFF
TRBV4-2	TRBD1	TRBJ2-7	NA	TGTGCCAGCAGCCAAGAGGGACAGGGGGTATCCTACGAGCAGTACTTC	CASSQEGQGVSYEQYF
TRBV6-4	NA	TRBJ2-3	NA	TGTGCCAGCAGTGACTCGAGTCGGACAGATACGCAGTATTTT	CASSDSSRTDTQYF
TRBV28	NA	TRBJ1-5	once	TGTGCCAGCAGTTTATACAGGGATTCCCAGCCCCAGCATTTT	CASSLYRDSQPQHF
TRBV4-1	NA	TRBJ1-2	NA	TGCGCCAGCAGCCAAGAGATCGCGAGCTATGGCTACACCTTC	CASSQEIASYGYTF